This TCR beta chain originates from a study of CD8+CD57+ T cells in acquired aplastic anemia. Turning to the study itself: CD4+ and CD8+ cells, once sorted, gave DNA averaging approximately 3.3 ug. The study obtained 11 million or so reads on average for CD4+ cells from healthy donors.

This CDR3 has 12 amino acids. In germline, CDR1 is SGHNT, CDR2 YENEEA. The ends were cut back, 4 bases at V and 5 bases at J, with 7 bases in the middle. Study results and caveats: Patients and controls shared some 29 CD8+ CDR3 sequences, which appeared highly expressed in patients and within their immunodominant clones.

Ten or more counts support this clonotype. The antigen is not known. The use of genomic DNA as template underpinned the TCR beta VDJ and CDR3 profiling. TCRdb itself ran the reads through MiXCR, one entry per CDR3 protein. The data contain some 140,000 distinct CDR3 sequences, 41% of them singletons. The chain uses TRBV11-3 and TRBJ2-3, with a tentative D call TRBD1 (5 bases). Source material: sorted CD4+, CD8+, or CD8+CD57+ T cells (not recorded which) from PBMCs. This receptor was taken from a human donor in good health, serving as a control. Here the CDR3 DNA reads TGTGCCAGCAGCTGGGGCGGAGATACGCAGTATTTT. Its translation: CASSWGGDTQYF. Full variable domain (missing parts from reference TRBV11-3 and TRBJ2-3): EAGVVQSPRYKIIEKKQPVAFWCNPISGHNTLYWYLQNLGQGPELLIRYENEEAVDDSQLPKDRFSAERLKGVDSTLKIQPAELGDSAVYLCASSWGGDTQYFGPGTRLTVL.